A selection of T cell receptor beta chains follows, all from one sample in a study of cytomegalovirus exposure and HLA in healthy donors. Produced via immunoSEQ multiplex PCR; TCRdb's table is partial and in-frame only. The sample yields around 71,000 clones, just under 95% seen once. Sequencing was done on a sample of PBMCs. Every receptor here comes from a man aged 18 to 29 in good health and CMV-seropositive. The CDR3 runs from the conserved cysteine through the conserved F or W. D genes are given only for firm matches. Clone size appears in some rows only: once, few, many, or a class for an expanded clone.

TRBV23-1	TRBJ1-4	NA	NA	TGCGCCAGCCTAGGCCCCCGGGGTGAAAAACTGTTTTTT	CASLGPRGEKLFF
TRBV2	TRBJ2-7	NA	NA	TGTGCCGGGATCAACAGGGTCTCCTACGAGCAGTACTTC	CAGINRVSYEQYF
TRBV5-6	TRBJ2-3	NA	TRBD2	TGTGCCAGCAGCTTGCGAACGGGGGGGCCGACAGATACGCAGTATTTT	CASSLRTGGPTDTQYF
TRBV7-2	TRBJ2-5	NA	NA	TGTGCCAGCAGCTTAGGCAGGATCCAAGAGACCCAGTACTTC	CASSLGRIQETQYF
TRBV28	TRBJ2-2	NA	TRBD2	TGTGCCAGCAGTCCTAACGGGGGGGGGCACACCGGGGAGCTGTTTTTT	CASSPNGGGHTGELFF
TRBV9	TRBJ2-1	NA	TRBD2	TGTGCCAGCAGCGTAGCCCTGGGCGGGGGGGCCCATGAGCAGTTCTTC	CASSVALGGGAHEQFF
TRBV29-1	TRBJ2-5	NA	NA	TGCAGCGTTGAAGAATCCCCGTACCAAGAGACCCAGTACTTC	CSVEESPYQETQYF
TRBV10-1	TRBJ1-6	NA	NA	TGCGCCAGCTCGATACGGACAGCCGATAATTCACCCCTCCACTTT	CASSIRTADNSPLHF
TRBV11-2	TRBJ1-1	NA	TRBD1	TGTGCCAGCAGCTTACGGCCAGGGGGCGCAGCTTTCTTT	CASSLRPGGAAFF
TRBV2	TRBJ1-3	NA	NA	TGTGCCAGCCTATCGGCTGGAAACACCATATATTTT	CASLSAGNTIYF
TRBV5-1	TRBJ1-2	NA	TRBD1	TGCGCCAGCAGCTTGCAACAGGGACAGGGCAACTATGGCTACACCTTC	CASSLQQGQGNYGYTF
TRBV2	TRBJ1-1	NA	NA	TGTGCCAGCAGTGCATTCTCAGGGGTTGGCACTGAAGCTTTCTTT	CASSAFSGVGTEAFF
TRBV18	TRBJ2-1	NA	NA	TGTGCCAGCTCACTGGATAGGGGTGGGGAGCAGTTCTTC	CASSLDRGGEQFF
TRBV6-5	TRBJ2-1	NA	NA	TGTGCCAGCAGTTCCGCCGGACACTATTACAATGAGCAGTTCTTC	CASSSAGHYYNEQFF
TRBV7-3	TRBJ2-1	NA	TRBD2	TGTGCCAGCTCCAAAATGAGGCGGGAGGGCCGAAATGAGCAGTTCTTC	CASSKMRREGRNEQFF
TRBV15	TRBJ1-6	NA	NA	TGTGCCACCAGCAGAGATTCGGAGGGTCTCTATTCACCCCTCCACTTT	CATSRDSEGLYSPLHF
TRBV9	TRBJ1-1	once	NA	TGTGCCAGCAGCGTAGGGGGGGACACTGAAGCTTTCTTT	CASSVGGDTEAFF
TRBV7-4	TRBJ2-7	NA	TRBD1	TGTGCCAGCAGCGCGGAATTCAGGGGGCGGCACGTCAACCACGAGCAGTACTTC	CASSAEFRGRHVNHEQYF
TRBV7-2	TRBJ2-7	NA	NA	TGTGCCAGCAGAGGAGGCGGAACTACGGGCGAGCAGTACTTC	CASRGGGTTGEQYF
TRBV13	TRBJ2-5	NA	TRBD1	TGTGCCAGCAGCCTCCCCTCAGGGGGTGAGACCCAGTACTTC	CASSLPSGGETQYF
TRBV6-1	TRBJ1-5	NA	NA	TGTGCCAGCAGTGTAGGAGGAGGGGCGCCCTCGGGTCAGCCCCAGCATTTT	CASSVGGGAPSGQPQHF
TRBV5-1	TRBJ1-4	NA	TRBD1	TGCGCCAGCAGCCGCGGGGACAGTCCTAAAAGGGAAAAACTGTTTTTT	CASSRGDSPKREKLFF
TRBV11-2	TRBJ2-5	NA	TRBD1	TGTGCCAGCCGTAATAACAGGGGACAAGAGACCCAGTACTTC	CASRNNRGQETQYF
TRBV4-1	TRBJ2-1	NA	TRBD2	TGCGCCAGCAGCCAAGGGAGGGGAGGGTACAATGAGCAGTTCTTC	CASSQGRGGYNEQFF
TRBV5-1	TRBJ1-1	NA	TRBD1	TGCGCCAGCAGCCCAGACAGGGGCACTGAAGCTTTCTTT	CASSPDRGTEAFF
TRBV12-5	TRBJ2-2	NA	NA	TGTGCTAGTGGATTCAACAGGGATTGGAACACCGGGGAGCTGTTTTTT	CASGFNRDWNTGELFF
TRBV12-5	TRBJ2-5	NA	NA	TGTGCTAGTGGTTTGGTACTGATAGACGCGGGGACCCAGTACTTC	CASGLVLIDAGTQYF
TRBV10-3	TRBJ2-3	NA	NA	TGTGCCATCAGTGAGCCCCATGCCCCGGAGGGGTTCGATACGCAGTATTTT	CAISEPHAPEGFDTQYF
TRBV5-5	TRBJ1-5	NA	NA	TGTGCCAGCAGCCGAACGCCGGGATTTAACAATCAGCCCCAGCATTTT	CASSRTPGFNNQPQHF
TRBV6-4	TRBJ1-2	NA	TRBD1	TGTGCCAGCTCTCCGACAGGGGAAGGTGGCTACACCTTC	CASSPTGEGGYTF
TRBV6-5	TRBJ2-1	NA	TRBD2	TGTGCCAGCAGTTACGGGGGGGGAGTTAATGAGCAGTTCTTC	CASSYGGGVNEQFF
TRBV11-2	TRBJ1-3	NA	NA	TGTGCCAGCAGCATTCAGCGAACCGCTGGAAACACCATATATTTT	CASSIQRTAGNTIYF
TRBV4-1	TRBJ1-3	few	NA	TGCGCCAGCAGCCGGGGGGGGGTAGTATTACGTGGAAACACCATATATTTT	CASSRGGVVLRGNTIYF
TRBV6-5	TRBJ1-4	NA	TRBD1	TGTGCCAGCAGTTACTCCCAGGGGGCGCGAGAAAAACTGTTTTTT	CASSYSQGAREKLFF
TRBV5-4	TRBJ2-5	NA	TRBD2	TGTGCCAGCAGCTTCAGGGCTAGCGGGGGGCCGGAGACCCAGTACTTC	CASSFRASGGPETQYF
TRBV5-1	TRBJ2-7	NA	NA	TGCGCCAGCAGCTTGGTTCAGTTTTTACGAGGGCAGTACTTC	CASSLVQFLRGQYF
TRBV27	TRBJ2-7	NA	TRBD2	TGTGCCAGCAGTGTGGGGGCGGGAGGATACGAGCAGTACTTC	CASSVGAGGYEQYF
TRBV5-1	TRBJ2-7	NA	NA	TGCGCCAGCGGAGGCGGGGTTTACTCCTACGAGCAGTACTTC	CASGGGVYSYEQYF
TRBV5-6	TRBJ2-1	NA	TRBD1	TGTGCCAGCAGCTTGTACAGGGGAACCGAGCAGTTCTTC	CASSLYRGTEQFF
TRBV30	TRBJ2-7	once	NA	TGTGCCAGCAACCCTAACCTTAGTGGCTACGAGCAGTACTTC	CASNPNLSGYEQYF
TRBV27	TRBJ2-5	NA	TRBD2	TGTGCCAGCAGTAAAGCGGGAGCGGGGGTCCAAGAGACCCAGTACTTC	CASSKAGAGVQETQYF